The clone carrying this T cell receptor (beta chain) was detected once. What it binds is not known. Method: immunoSEQ multiplex PCR; TCRdb's copy keeps in-frame clones and lacks some. The repertoire holds roughly 140,000 clones, with approximately 91% as singletons. The sample comes from a study of cytomegalovirus exposure and HLA in healthy donors. Study results and limitations: The TCR clusters that emerged in the first cohort tended, a later analysis found, to co-occur in the 110 or so validation repertoires. The classifier reportedly diagnosed cytomegalovirus status with high specificity and sensitivity.

Germline assignment: CDR1 SEHNR and CDR2 FQNEAQ (reference sequence). This CDR3 is 17 amino acids long. V was pared by 7 bases and J by 4 bases, with 13 bases of the junction left unmatched. The V and J genes are TRBV7-9 and TRBJ2-2, with 9 bases fitting TRBD1. The sample taken for sequencing was PBMCs. This sequence was found in a man between 18 and 35 years old in good health and CMV-seronegative. The CDR3: CASIPSGGTGTTGELFF. CDR3 sequence (DNA): TGTGCCAGCATCCCATCGGGCGGGACAGGGACCACCGGGGAGCTGTTTTTT.